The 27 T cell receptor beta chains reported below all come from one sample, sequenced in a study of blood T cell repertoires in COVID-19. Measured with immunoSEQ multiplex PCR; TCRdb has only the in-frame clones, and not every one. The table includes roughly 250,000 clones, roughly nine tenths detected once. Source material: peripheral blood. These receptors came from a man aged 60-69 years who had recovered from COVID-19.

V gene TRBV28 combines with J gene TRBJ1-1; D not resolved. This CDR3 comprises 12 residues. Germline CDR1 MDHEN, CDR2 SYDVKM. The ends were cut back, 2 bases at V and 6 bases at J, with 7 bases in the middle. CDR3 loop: CASSLVRAEAFF. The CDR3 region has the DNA TGTGCCAGCAGTTTAGTACGGGCTGAAGCTTTCTTT.

The CDR3 nucleotides read TGCGCCAGCAGCCAAGCGGGACAGGGGTTCGGGGGCTCTGGAAACACCATATATTTT. Protein: CASSQAGQGFGGSGNTIYF. The V gene is TRBV4-1, the J gene TRBJ1-3, with 10 bases aligning to TRBD1. V dropped 1 base and J dropped 0; count of bases not matched to a gene: 9. From germline, CDR1 is MGHRA and CDR2 YSYEKL. This CDR3 has 19 residues.

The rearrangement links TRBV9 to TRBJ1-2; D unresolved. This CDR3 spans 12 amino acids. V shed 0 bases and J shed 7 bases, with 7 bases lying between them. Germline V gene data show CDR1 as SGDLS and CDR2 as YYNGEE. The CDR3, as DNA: TGTGCCAGCAGCGTAGACACAGTTGGCTACACCTTC. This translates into CASSVDTVGYTF.

The chain's CDR3 is CASRTTLATGELFF. The CDR3 coding sequence is TGTGCCAGCAGAACGACCCTAGCGACCGGGGAGCTGTTTTTT. The V call is TRBV2, the J call TRBJ2-2; D is perhaps TRBD2 (6 bases). The CDR3 has 14 residues. The V and J ends lost 6 bases and 5 bases respectively, with 13 bases between them. CDR1 is SNHLY, CDR2 FYNNEI, per germline.

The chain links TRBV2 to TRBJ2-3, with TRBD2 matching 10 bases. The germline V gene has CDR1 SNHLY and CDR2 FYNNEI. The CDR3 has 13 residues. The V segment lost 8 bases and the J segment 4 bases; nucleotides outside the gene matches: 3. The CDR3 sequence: CASLAGGSDTQYF. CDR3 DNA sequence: TGTGCCAGCTTAGCGGGGGGCTCAGATACGCAGTATTTT.

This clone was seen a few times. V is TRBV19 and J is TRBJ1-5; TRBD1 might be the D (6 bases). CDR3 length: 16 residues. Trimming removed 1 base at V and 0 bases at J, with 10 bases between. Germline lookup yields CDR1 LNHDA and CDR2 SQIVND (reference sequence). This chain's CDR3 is CASSIAYRVSNQPQHF. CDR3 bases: TGTGCCAGTAGTATAGCATACAGGGTTAGCAATCAGCCCCAGCATTTT.

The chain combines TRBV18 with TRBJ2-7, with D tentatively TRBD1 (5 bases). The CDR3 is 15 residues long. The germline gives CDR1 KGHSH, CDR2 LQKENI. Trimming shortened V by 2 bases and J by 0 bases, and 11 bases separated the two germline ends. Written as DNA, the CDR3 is TGTGCCAGCTCACCAAGGCAGGGCAGCTCCTACGAGCAGTACTTC. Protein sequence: CASSPRQGSSYEQYF.

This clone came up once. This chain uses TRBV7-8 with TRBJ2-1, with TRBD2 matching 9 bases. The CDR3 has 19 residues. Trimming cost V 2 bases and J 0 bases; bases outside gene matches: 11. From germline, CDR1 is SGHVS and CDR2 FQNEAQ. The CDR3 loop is CASSLRVSGGLYSYNEQFF. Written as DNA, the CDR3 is TGTGCCAGCAGCTTACGGGTTAGCGGGGGCCTCTACTCCTACAATGAGCAGTTCTTC.

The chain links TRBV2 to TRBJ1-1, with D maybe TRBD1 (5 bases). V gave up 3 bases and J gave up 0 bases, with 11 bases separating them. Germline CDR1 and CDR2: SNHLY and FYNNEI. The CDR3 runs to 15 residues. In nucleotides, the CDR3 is TGTGCCAGCAGTGATGCGACAGCCATGAACACTGAAGCTTTCTTT. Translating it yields CASSDATAMNTEAFF.

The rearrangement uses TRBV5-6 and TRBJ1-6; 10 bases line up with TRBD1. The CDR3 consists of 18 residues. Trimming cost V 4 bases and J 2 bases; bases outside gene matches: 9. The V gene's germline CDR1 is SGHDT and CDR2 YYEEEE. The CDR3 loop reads CASSPRSTGGPYNSPLHF. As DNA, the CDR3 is TGTGCCAGCAGCCCTAGATCGACAGGGGGCCCCTATAATTCACCCCTCCACTTT.

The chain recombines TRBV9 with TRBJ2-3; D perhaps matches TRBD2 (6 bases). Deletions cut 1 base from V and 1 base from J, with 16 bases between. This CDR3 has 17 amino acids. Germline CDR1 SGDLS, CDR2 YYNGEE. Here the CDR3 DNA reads TGTGCCAGCAGCGTAAAGCCGGGAGCAAAGGGCACAGATACGCAGTATTTT. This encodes CASSVKPGAKGTDTQYF.

In DNA form, the CDR3 reads TGTGCCAGCAGTGAGACAGGGAATAGGAATCATGGCTACACCTTC. It yields the protein CASSETGNRNHGYTF. The chain uses TRBV6-1 and TRBJ1-2; 7 positions agree with TRBD1. V lost 3 bases to trimming and J lost 6 bases; unmatched junction nucleotides: 10. The V gene's germline CDR1 is MNHNS and CDR2 SASEGT. This CDR3 spans 15 amino acids.

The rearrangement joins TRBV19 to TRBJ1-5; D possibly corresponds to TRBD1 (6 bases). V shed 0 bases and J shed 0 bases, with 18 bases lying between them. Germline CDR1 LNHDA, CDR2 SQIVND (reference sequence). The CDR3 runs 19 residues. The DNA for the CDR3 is TGTGCCAGTAGTATAGAAAGAGGGCGAACAGGGAATAGCAATCAGCCCCAGCATTTT. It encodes CASSIERGRTGNSNQPQHF.

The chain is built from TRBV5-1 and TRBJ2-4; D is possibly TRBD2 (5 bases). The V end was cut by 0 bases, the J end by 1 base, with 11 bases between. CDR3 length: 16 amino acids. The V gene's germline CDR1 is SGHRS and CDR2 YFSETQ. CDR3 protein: CASSLATGEAKNIQYF. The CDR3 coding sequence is TGCGCCAGCAGCTTGGCCACCGGGGAGGCCAAAAACATTCAGTACTTC. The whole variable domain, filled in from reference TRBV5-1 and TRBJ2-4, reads KAGVTQTPRYLIKTRGQQVTLSCSPISGHRSVSWYQQTPGQGLQFLFEYFSETQRNKGNFPGRFSGRQFSNSRSEMNVSTLELGDSALYLCASSLATGEAKNIQYFGAGTRLSVL.

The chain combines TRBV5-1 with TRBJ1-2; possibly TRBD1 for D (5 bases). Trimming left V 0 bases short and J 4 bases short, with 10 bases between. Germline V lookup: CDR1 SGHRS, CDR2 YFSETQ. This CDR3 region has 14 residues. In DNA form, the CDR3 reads TGCGCCAGCAGCTTGGGGGGCAGCTCCTATGGCTACACCTTC. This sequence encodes CASSLGGSSYGYTF.

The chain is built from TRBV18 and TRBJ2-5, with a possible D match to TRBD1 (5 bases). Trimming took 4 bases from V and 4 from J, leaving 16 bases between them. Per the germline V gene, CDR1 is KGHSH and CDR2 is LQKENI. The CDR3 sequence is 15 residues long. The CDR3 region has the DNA TGTGCCAGCTCACGTTCAGAAGGGGCCTTAGAGACCCAGTACTTC. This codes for CASSRSEGALETQYF.

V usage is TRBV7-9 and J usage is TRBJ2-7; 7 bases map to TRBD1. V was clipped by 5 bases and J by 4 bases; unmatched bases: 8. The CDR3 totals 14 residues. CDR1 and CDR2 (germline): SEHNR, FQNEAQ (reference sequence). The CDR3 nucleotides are TGTGCCAGCAGCGGACAGGAGGAAGGTTACGAGCAGTACTTC. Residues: CASSGQEEGYEQYF.

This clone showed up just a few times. CDR3: CASSQLQGYTEAFF. The CDR3 DNA reads as TGTGCCAGCAGCCAGTTACAGGGTTACACTGAAGCTTTCTTT. The V and J genes are TRBV3-1 (or the pseudogene TRBV3-2) and TRBJ1-1; possibly TRBD1 for D (6 bases). This CDR3 spans 14 amino acids. Trimming took 3 bases from V and 3 from J, leaving 11 bases between them. Per the germline V gene, CDR1 is LGHDT and CDR2 is YNNKEL (reference sequence).

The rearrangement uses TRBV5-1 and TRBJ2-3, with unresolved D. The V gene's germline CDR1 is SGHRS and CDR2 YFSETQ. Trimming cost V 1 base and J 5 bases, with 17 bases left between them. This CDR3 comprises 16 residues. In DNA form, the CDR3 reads TGCGCCAGCAGCTTGCTTATGTACGGTTCGGGAGATACGCAGTATTTT. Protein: CASSLLMYGSGDTQYF.

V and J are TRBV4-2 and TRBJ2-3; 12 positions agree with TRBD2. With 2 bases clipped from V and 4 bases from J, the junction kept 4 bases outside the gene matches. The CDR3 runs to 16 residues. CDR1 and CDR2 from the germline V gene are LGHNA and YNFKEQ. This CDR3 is CASSQTPSGGADTQYF. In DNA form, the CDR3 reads TGTGCCAGCAGCCAAACTCCTAGCGGGGGGGCAGATACGCAGTATTTT.

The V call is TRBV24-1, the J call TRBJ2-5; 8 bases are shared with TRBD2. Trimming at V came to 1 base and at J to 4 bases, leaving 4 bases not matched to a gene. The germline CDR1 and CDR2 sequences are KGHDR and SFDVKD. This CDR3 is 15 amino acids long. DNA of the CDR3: TGTGCCACCAGTGATTTTGGGACTAGGTCAGAGACCCAGTACTTC. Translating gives CATSDFGTRSETQYF.

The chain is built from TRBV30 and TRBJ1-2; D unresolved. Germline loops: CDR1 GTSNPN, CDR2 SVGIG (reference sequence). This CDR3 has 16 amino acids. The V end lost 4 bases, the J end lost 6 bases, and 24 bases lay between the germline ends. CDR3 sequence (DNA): TGTGCCTGGATCTCCGGTAATGGGCACTTGGTTAATGGCTACACCTTC. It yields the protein CAWISGNGHLVNGYTF.

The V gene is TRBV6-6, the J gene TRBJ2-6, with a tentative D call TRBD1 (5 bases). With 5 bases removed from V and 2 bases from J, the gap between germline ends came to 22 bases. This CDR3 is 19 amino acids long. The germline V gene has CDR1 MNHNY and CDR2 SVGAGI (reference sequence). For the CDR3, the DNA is TGTGCCAGCAGTCTCCTAGGGCAGGGCCACCCCCCTGGGGCCAACGTCCTGACTTTC. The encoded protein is CASSLLGQGHPPGANVLTF.

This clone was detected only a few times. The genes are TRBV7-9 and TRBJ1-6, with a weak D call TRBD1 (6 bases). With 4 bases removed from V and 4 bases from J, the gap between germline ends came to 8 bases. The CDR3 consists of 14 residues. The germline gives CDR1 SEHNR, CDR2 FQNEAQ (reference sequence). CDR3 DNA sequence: TGTGCCAGCAGCTCCGGACAGTATAATTCACCCCTCCACTTT. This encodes CASSSGQYNSPLHF. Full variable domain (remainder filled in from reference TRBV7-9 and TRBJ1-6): DTGVSQNPRHKITKRGQNVTFRCDPISEHNRLYWYRQTLGQGPEFLTYFQNEAQLEKSRLLSDRFSAERPKGSFSTLEIQRTEQGDSAMYLCASSSGQYNSPLHFGNGTRLTVT.

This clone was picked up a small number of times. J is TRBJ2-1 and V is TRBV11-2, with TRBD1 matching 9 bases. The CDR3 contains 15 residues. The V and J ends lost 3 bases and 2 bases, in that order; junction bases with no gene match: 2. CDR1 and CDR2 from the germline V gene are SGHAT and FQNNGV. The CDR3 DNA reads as TGTGCCAGCAGCTTGGACAGGGGTCCCTACAATGAGCAGTTCTTC. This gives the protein CASSLDRGPYNEQFF.

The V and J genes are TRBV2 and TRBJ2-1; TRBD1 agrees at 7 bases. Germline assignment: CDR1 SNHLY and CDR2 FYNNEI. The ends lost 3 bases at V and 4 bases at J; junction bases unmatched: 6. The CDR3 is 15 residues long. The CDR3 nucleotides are TGTGCCAGCAGTGAGGGTGGGACAGCTTACAATGAGCAGTTCTTC. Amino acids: CASSEGGTAYNEQFF.

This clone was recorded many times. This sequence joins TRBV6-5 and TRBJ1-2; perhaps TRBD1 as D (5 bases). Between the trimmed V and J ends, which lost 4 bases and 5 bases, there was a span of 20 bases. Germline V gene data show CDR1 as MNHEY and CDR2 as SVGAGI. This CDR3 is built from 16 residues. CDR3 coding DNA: TGTGCCAGCAGTTTAAGAAAGGGGTCCGGTGGGTATGGCTACACCTTC. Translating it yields CASSLRKGSGGYGYTF.